These 18 T cell receptor beta chains originate from one sample sequenced in a study of cytomegalovirus exposure and HLA in healthy donors. Repertoires were generated with immunoSEQ multiplex PCR, while TCRdb's copy carries only in-frame clones and drops some. The sample has roughly 62,000 clones; 91% are singletons. The sample taken for sequencing was PBMCs. These receptors were taken from a woman aged 25 to 39 in good health and CMV-seronegative.

This clone was seen once. The V gene is TRBV27, the J gene TRBJ2-5; possibly TRBD2 for D (6 bases). CDR1 is MNHEY, CDR2 SMNVEV, per germline (reference sequence). Trimming stripped 3 bases from V and 3 bases from J, with 17 bases between. This CDR3 contains 16 residues. In DNA, the CDR3 is TGTGCCAGCAGTTTCGGGGGACCTCTGAAAGAAGAGACCCAGTACTTC. Translation: CASSFGGPLKEETQYF.

The CDR3 coding sequence is TGTGCCAGCAGCGTAGGCCTAGCGGGCACAGATACGCAGTATTTT. It is translated as CASSVGLAGTDTQYF. The rearrangement links TRBV9 to TRBJ2-3; 7 positions agree with TRBD2. The V gene's germline CDR1 is SGDLS and CDR2 YYNGEE. The CDR3 runs 15 residues. Germline trimming cut 0 bases from V and 1 base from J; bases unmatched to any gene: 2.

This clone was seen once. V gene TRBV19 combines with J gene TRBJ1-2; 7 bases are shared with TRBD1. Germline assignment: CDR1 LNHDA and CDR2 SQIVND (reference sequence). The J segment lost 8 bases and the V segment lost 5 bases, leaving 11 bases of the junction unmatched. The CDR3 loop spans 14 amino acids. In nucleotides, the CDR3 is TGTGCCAGTAGTTCCCACGGGACAGCGATGGGCTACACCTTC. Its translation is CASSSHGTAMGYTF.

The chain joins TRBV5-6 to TRBJ2-1, with a tentative D call TRBD1 (5 bases). The V end lost 0 bases, the J end lost 14 bases, and 12 bases lay between the germline ends. This CDR3 spans 12 amino acids. From germline, CDR1 is SGHDT and CDR2 YYEEEE. The chain's CDR3 is CASSLEGLAEFF. CDR3 nucleotide sequence: TGTGCCAGCAGCTTGGAGGGGTTAGCTGAGTTCTTC.

The V call is TRBV9, the J call TRBJ2-1, with D maybe TRBD2 (6 bases). V dropped 4 bases and J dropped 8 bases, with 25 bases sitting between them. The CDR3 covers 17 residues. Germline V gene data show CDR1 as SGDLS and CDR2 as YYNGEE. The CDR3 DNA is TGTGCCAGCAGCATCAAGATCGGTAGCGGCGAATCCCATGAGCAGTTCTTC. Protein: CASSIKIGSGESHEQFF.

The chain combines TRBV5-4 with TRBJ2-7; D is perhaps TRBD1 (6 bases). Looked up from germline, CDR1 is SGHNT and CDR2 is YYREEE (reference sequence). This CDR3 has 15 amino acids. The V gene lost 3 bases and the J gene lost 1 base, with 14 bases spanning the gap. DNA for the CDR3: TGTGCCAGCAGCTCCACTGACAGGAGATCCTACGAGCAGTACTTC. This translates into CASSSTDRRSYEQYF.

The chain employs TRBV29-1 and TRBJ1-5, with 10 bases matching TRBD1. This CDR3 has 13 amino acids. The germline V gene has CDR1 SQVTM and CDR2 ANQGSEA. J lost 7 bases, V lost 5 bases, and 5 bases had no gene match. Written as DNA, the CDR3 is TGCAGCGTTCGACAGGGGGCGGGCCAGCCCCAGCATTTT. The encoded protein is CSVRQGAGQPQHF. The variable domain in full, completed from reference TRBV29-1 and TRBJ1-5, reads SAVISQKPSRDICQRGTSLTIQCQVDSQVTMMFWYRQQPGQSLTLIATANQGSEATYESGFVIDKFPISRPNLTFSTLTVSNMSPEDSSIYLCSVRQGAGQPQHFGDGTRLSIL.

The rearrangement uses TRBV30 and TRBJ2-1; TRBD2 aligns across 8 bases. Germline V gene sequence: CDR1 GTSNPN, CDR2 SVGIG (reference sequence). Trimming took 4 bases from V and 5 from J; bases not matched to a gene: 4. The CDR3 runs 13 residues. CDR3 in DNA: TGTGCCTGGATTGAAGCGGGAGACAATGAGCAGTTCTTC. Its protein product is CAWIEAGDNEQFF.

The J gene is TRBJ1-1, the V gene TRBV28; TRBD1 matches 8 bases. The CDR3 runs 14 residues. Germline-derived CDR1 and CDR2 are MDHEN and SYDVKM. Trimming took 7 bases from V and 12 from J; bases not matched to a gene: 16. CDR3 nucleotide sequence: TGTGCCAGCACACCGGGACAGGAGACGGGGTTAACTTTCTTT. Translation gives CASTPGQETGLTFF.

This clone is a singleton in its sample. The rearrangement links TRBV7-2 to TRBJ2-7; 12 nucleotides line up with TRBD2. V gave up 0 bases and J gave up 7 bases; unmatched junction bases: 4. This CDR3 comprises 15 residues. Germline CDR1 SGHTA, CDR2 FQGNSA. The CDR3 DNA reads as TGTGCCAGCAGCTTAGCCCTAGCGGGAGGGGGGGAGCAGTACTTC. Translation gives CASSLALAGGGEQYF.

The gene calls are TRBV7-3 and TRBJ2-5, with D perhaps TRBD1 (5 bases). CDR1 is SGHTA and CDR2 is FQGTGA in the germline V gene. CDR3 length: 16 amino acids. Trimming cost V 5 bases and J 2 bases, with 18 bases left between them. The CDR3 coding sequence is TGTGCCAGCAGCCTAAGCCCTTGGACACAACAAGAGACCCAGTACTTC. Protein product: CASSLSPWTQQETQYF.

V and J are TRBV19 and TRBJ2-1, with D perhaps TRBD1 (5 bases). The CDR3 length is 12 residues. The germline CDR1 and CDR2 sequences are LNHDA and SQIVND (reference sequence). The CDR3 loop reads CAVIGASYEQFF. The CDR3 DNA reads as TGTGCAGTTATTGGGGCCTCCTATGAGCAGTTCTTC.

This rearrangement joins TRBV27 to TRBJ2-2, with D unclear. Germline V gives CDR1 MNHEY, CDR2 SMNVEV (reference sequence). This CDR3 is built from 16 residues. V lost 2 bases to trimming and J lost 3 bases, with 13 bases between them. The CDR3 is CASSLGPSWDTGELFF. The CDR3 DNA sequence: TGTGCCAGCAGTTTAGGGCCCTCTTGGGACACCGGGGAGCTGTTTTTT.

This chain connects TRBV2 to TRBJ2-1, with TRBD1 identical over 7 bases. Germline lookup yields CDR1 SNHLY and CDR2 FYNNEI. The V and J ends lost 0 bases and 4 bases, in that order; junction bases with no gene match: 9. This CDR3 has 17 amino acids. In DNA, the CDR3 is TGTGCCAGCAGTGAAGCTCTAGGGACAGACCTTTACAATGAGCAGTTCTTC. Protein sequence: CASSEALGTDLYNEQFF.

CDR3 protein: CASSEIRRTEAFF. The CDR3 DNA reads TGTGCCAGCAGTGAGATCCGGAGGACTGAAGCTTTCTTT. V usage is TRBV6-1 and J usage is TRBJ1-1; no firm D call. Germline CDR1 reads MNHNS; CDR2 reads SASEGT. Trimming pared 3 bases from V and 5 bases from J, leaving 10 bases between. The CDR3 is made up of 13 amino acids.

This chain connects TRBV5-1 to TRBJ2-3; tentatively, D is TRBD1 (6 bases). Germline values: CDR1 SGHRS, CDR2 YFSETQ. CDR3 length equals 16 residues. V was trimmed by 4 bases and J by 2 bases, leaving 17 bases between them. The CDR3 DNA sequence: TGCGCCAGCAGCATATTACCAGGGGTCGACACAGATACGCAGTATTTT. Translated: CASSILPGVDTDTQYF.

The chain joins TRBV9 to TRBJ2-3; 8 bases are a match to TRBD2. V shed 0 bases, J shed 3 bases, and the junction held 3 bases outside the gene matches. The CDR3 length is 15 residues. Germline V lookup: CDR1 SGDLS, CDR2 YYNGEE. Written as DNA, the CDR3 is TGTGCCAGCAGCGTAGAGGCGGGGGGTACAGATACGCAGTATTTT. Translation gives CASSVEAGGTDTQYF.

The J gene is TRBJ1-1, the V gene TRBV28; 8 bases are shared with TRBD1. J gave up 7 bases and V 2 bases, and 6 bases lay outside the gene matches. The germline V gene encodes CDR1 MDHEN and CDR2 SYDVKM. This CDR3 region has 14 residues. The CDR3 here is CASSLPDRAYEAFF. The CDR3 coding sequence is TGTGCCAGCAGTTTACCGGACAGGGCTTATGAAGCTTTCTTT.